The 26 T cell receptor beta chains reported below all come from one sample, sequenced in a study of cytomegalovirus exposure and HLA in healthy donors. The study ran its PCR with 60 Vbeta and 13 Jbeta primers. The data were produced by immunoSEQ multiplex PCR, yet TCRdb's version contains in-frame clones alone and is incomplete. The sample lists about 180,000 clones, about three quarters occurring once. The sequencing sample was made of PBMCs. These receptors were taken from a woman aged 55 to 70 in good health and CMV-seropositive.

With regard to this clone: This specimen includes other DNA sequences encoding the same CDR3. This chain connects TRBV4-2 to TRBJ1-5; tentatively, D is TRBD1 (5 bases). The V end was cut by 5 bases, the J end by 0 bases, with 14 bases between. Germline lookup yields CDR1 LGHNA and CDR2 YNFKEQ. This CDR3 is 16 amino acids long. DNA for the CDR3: TGTGCCAGCAGCTTGGGCCGGGGGAATAGCAATCAGCCCCAGCATTTT. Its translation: CASSLGRGNSNQPQHF.

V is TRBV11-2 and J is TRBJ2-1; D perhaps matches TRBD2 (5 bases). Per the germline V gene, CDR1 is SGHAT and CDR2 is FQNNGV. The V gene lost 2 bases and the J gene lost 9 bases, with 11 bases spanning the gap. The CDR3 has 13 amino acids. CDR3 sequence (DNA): TGTGCCAGCAGCTTAAGGCAGACTACTGAGCAGTTCTTC. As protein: CASSLRQTTEQFF.

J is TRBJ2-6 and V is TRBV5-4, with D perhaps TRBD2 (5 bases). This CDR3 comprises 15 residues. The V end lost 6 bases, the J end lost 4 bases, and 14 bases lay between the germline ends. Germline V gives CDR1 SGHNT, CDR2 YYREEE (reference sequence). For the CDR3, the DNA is TGTGCCAGCACCACCGCGGGTCTAGGGGCCAACGTCCTGACTTTC. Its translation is CASTTAGLGANVLTF.

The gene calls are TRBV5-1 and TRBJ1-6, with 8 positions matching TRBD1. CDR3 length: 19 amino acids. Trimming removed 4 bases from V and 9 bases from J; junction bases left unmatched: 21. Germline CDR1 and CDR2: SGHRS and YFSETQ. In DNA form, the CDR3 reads TGCGCCAGCAGCCCGCCCGCAGGGGGCATAGGGGACCGGATTTCACCCCTCCACTTT. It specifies CASSPPAGGIGDRISPLHF.

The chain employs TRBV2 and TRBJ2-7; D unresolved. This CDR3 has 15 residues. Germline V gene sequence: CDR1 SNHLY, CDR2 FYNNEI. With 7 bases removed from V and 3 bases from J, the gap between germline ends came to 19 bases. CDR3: CASTRQENLFYEQYF. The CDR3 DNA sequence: TGTGCCAGCACCCGGCAGGAAAACCTATTCTACGAGCAGTACTTC.

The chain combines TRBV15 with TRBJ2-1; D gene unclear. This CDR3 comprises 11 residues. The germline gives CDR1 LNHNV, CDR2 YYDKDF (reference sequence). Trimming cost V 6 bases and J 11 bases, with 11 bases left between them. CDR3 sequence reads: CATSKSEKQFF. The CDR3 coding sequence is TGTGCCACCAGTAAAAGCGAAAAGCAGTTCTTC.

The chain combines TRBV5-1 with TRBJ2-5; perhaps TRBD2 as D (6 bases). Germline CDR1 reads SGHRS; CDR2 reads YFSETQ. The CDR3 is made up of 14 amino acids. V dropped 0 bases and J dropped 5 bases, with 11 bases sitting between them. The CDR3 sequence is CASSLGGRSETQYF. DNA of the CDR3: TGCGCCAGCAGCTTGGGAGGGAGGTCGGAGACCCAGTACTTC. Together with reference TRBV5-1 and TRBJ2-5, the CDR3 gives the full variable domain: KAGVTQTPRYLIKTRGQQVTLSCSPISGHRSVSWYQQTPGQGLQFLFEYFSETQRNKGNFPGRFSGRQFSNSRSEMNVSTLELGDSALYLCASSLGGRSETQYFGPGTRLLVL.

CDR3 sequence (DNA): TGCGCCAGCAGCTCATCCGGGACTAGCACAGATACGCAGTATTTT. It yields the protein CASSSSGTSTDTQYF. V and J are TRBV5-1 and TRBJ2-3; possible D gene TRBD2, 6 bases. Germline CDR1 is SGHRS and CDR2 is YFSETQ. CDR3 length equals 15 residues. V lost 3 bases to trimming and J lost 0 bases, with 11 bases between them. The full variable domain, rest sourced from reference TRBV5-1 and TRBJ2-3, is KAGVTQTPRYLIKTRGQQVTLSCSPISGHRSVSWYQQTPGQGLQFLFEYFSETQRNKGNFPGRFSGRQFSNSRSEMNVSTLELGDSALYLCASSSSGTSTDTQYFGPGTRLTVL.

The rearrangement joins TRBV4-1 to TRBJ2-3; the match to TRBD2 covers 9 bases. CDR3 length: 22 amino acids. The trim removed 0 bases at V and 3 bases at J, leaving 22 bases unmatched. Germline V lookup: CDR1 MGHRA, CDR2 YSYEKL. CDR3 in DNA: TGCGCCAGCAGCCAAGATCTACAGAAAAGAGGCGGGAGGGCCGGGAGGACAGATACGCAGTATTTT. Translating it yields CASSQDLQKRGGRAGRTDTQYF.

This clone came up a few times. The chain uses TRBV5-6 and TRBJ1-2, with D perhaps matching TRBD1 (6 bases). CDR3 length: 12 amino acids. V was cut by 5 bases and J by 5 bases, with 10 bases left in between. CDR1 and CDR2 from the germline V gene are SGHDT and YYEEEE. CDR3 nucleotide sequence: TGTGCCAGCAGTCAACAGGGATATGGCTACACCTTC. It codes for CASSQQGYGYTF.

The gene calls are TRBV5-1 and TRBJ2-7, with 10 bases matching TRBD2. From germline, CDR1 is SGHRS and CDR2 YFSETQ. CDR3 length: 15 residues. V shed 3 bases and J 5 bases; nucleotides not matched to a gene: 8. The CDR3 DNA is TGCGCCAGCAGCTCTCCGGGACTAGCGACAAACGAGCAGTACTTC. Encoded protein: CASSSPGLATNEQYF. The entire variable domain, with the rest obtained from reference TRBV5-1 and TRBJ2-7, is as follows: KAGVTQTPRYLIKTRGQQVTLSCSPISGHRSVSWYQQTPGQGLQFLFEYFSETQRNKGNFPGRFSGRQFSNSRSEMNVSTLELGDSALYLCASSSPGLATNEQYFGPGTRLTVT.

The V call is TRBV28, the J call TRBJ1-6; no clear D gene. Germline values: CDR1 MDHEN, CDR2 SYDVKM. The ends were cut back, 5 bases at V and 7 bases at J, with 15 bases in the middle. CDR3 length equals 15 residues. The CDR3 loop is CASSGAVGGNSPLHF. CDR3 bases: TGTGCCAGCAGTGGAGCCGTGGGAGGGAATTCACCCCTCCACTTT.

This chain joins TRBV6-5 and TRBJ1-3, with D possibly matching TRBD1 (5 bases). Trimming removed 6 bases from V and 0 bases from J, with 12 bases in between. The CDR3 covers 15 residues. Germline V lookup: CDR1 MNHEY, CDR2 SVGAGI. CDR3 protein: CASRGGLNSGNTIYF. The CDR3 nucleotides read TGTGCCAGCAGGGGGGGACTCAACTCTGGAAACACCATATATTTT.

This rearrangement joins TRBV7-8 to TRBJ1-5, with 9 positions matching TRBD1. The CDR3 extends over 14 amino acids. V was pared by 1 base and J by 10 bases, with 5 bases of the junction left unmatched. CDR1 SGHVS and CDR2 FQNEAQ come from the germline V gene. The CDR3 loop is CASSLDRGQGPQHF. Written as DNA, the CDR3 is TGTGCCAGCAGCTTAGATCGGGGACAGGGCCCCCAGCATTTT.

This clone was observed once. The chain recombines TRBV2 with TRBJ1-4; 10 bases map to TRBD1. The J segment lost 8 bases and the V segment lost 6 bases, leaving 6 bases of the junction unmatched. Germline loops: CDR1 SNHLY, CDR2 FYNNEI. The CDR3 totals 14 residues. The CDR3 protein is CASRSGTGEEKLFF. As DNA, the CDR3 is TGTGCCAGCAGATCCGGGACAGGGGAGGAAAAACTGTTTTTT.

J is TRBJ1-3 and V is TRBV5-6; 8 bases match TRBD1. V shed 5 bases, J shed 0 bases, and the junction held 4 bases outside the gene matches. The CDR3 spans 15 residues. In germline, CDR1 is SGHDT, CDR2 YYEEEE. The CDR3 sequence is CASRPGQGSGNTIYF. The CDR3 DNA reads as TGTGCCAGCAGACCCGGACAGGGCTCTGGAAACACCATATATTTT.

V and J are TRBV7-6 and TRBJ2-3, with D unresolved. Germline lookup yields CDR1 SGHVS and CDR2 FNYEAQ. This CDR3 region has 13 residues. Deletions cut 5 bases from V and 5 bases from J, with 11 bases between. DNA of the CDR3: TGTGCCAGCAGCCCCCCCACGGGAGATACGCAGTATTTT. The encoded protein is CASSPPTGDTQYF.

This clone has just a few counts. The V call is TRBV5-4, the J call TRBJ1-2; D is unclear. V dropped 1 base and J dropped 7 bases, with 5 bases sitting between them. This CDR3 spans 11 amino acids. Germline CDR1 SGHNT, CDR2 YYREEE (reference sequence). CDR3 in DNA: TGTGCCAGCAGCTTGCTGAGTGGCTACACCTTC. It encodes CASSLLSGYTF.

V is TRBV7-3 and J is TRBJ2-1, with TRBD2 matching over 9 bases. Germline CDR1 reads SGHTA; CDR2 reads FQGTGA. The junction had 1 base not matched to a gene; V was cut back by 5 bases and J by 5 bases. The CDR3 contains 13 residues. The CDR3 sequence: CASSRGRDNEQFF. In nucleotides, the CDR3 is TGTGCCAGCAGCCGCGGGAGGGACAATGAGCAGTTCTTC.

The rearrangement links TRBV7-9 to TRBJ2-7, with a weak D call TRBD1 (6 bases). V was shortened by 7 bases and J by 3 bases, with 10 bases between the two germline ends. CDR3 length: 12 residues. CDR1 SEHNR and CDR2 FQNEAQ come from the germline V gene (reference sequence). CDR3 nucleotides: TGTGCCAGCAATACACAGGGCTACGAGCAGTACTTC. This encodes CASNTQGYEQYF.

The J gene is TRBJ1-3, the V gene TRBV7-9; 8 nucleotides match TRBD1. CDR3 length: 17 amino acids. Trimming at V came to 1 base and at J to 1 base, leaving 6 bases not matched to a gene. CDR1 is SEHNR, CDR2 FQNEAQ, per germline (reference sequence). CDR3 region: CASSLGQTGGSGNTIYF. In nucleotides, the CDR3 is TGTGCCAGCAGCTTAGGACAAACAGGGGGATCTGGAAACACCATATATTTT.

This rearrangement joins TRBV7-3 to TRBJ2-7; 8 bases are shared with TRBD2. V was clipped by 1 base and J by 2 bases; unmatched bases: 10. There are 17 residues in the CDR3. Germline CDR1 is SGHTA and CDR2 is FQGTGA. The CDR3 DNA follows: TGTGCCAGCAGCTTAAAACGTCGGGGGGGCCGAGCCTACGAGCAGTACTTC. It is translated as CASSLKRRGGRAYEQYF.

CDR3 nucleotide sequence: TGTGCCAGCAGCGTAGCTCCCGGGACTAGTGTAAATGTTGAGCAGTTCTTC. Amino acid sequence: CASSVAPGTSVNVEQFF. V gene TRBV9 combines with J gene TRBJ2-1; 8 bases line up with TRBD2. CDR1 and CDR2 (germline): SGDLS, YYNGEE. V was clipped by 0 bases and J by 9 bases; unmatched bases: 14. This CDR3 has 17 amino acids.

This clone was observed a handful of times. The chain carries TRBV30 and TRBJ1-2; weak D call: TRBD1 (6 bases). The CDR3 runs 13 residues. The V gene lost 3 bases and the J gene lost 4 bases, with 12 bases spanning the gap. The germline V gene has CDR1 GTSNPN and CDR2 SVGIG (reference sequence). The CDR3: CAWRSSGAYGYTF. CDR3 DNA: TGTGCCTGGAGATCCTCAGGGGCCTATGGCTACACCTTC.

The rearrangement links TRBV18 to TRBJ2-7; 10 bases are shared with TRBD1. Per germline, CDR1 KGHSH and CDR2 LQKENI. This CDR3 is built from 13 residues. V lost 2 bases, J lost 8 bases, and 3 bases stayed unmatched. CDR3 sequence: CASSPDRGHQQYF. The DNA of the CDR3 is TGTGCCAGCTCACCAGACAGGGGGCATCAGCAGTACTTC.

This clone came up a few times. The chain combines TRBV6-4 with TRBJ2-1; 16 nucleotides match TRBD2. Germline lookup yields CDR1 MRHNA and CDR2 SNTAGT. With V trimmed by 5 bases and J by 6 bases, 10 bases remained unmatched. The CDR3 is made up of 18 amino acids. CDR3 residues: CASSPGTSGGALSNEQFF. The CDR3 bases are TGTGCCAGCAGTCCCGGGACTAGCGGGGGGGCCCTCTCCAATGAGCAGTTCTTC.